Sequencing of this T cell receptor (beta chain) was carried out in a study of cytomegalovirus exposure and HLA in healthy donors. Findings and limits, study-wide: A later analysis associated under 20,000 TCR beta sequences with HLA alleles at a 0.05 false discovery rate.

V gave up 0 bases and J gave up 4 bases; unmatched junction bases: 4. Per germline, CDR1 SGHRS and CDR2 YFSETQ. The CDR3 runs 16 residues. With regard to this clone: Antigen unknown.

The PCR contained 60 Vbeta and 13 Jbeta primers. TCRdb's copy holds only in-frame clones and misses some; the assay was immunoSEQ multiplex PCR. The sample contains about 150,000 clones, approximately 81% of which appear only once. The sequenced sample consisted of PBMCs. V gene TRBV5-1 combines with J gene TRBJ2-3, with 11 positions matching TRBD2. The TCR was taken from a man aged 18-30 years in good health and CMV-seronegative. CDR3 loop: CASSLGASGRPDTQYF. The CDR3 region has the DNA TGCGCCAGCAGCTTGGGTGCTAGCGGGAGGCCAGATACGCAGTATTTT.